Given below is one T cell receptor beta chain in context. Its specificity is unknown. The time point denotes: newly diagnosed GD, antithyroid drugs for less than 3 months. Extracted PBMC RNA gave rise to the TCR library. The data belong to a study of regulatory T cells in long-lasting Graves disease. TCR beta libraries were built with iRepertoire HTBI primers and Arm-PCR of CDR3 regions. One entry per CDR3 protein, called by TCRdb with MiXCR from the multiplex PCR reads. The table includes 450,000 to 650,000 distinct CDR3 sequences, about 15% detected once. Whole-study findings and limits: New patients shared fewer public clonotypes (about 1,000) than persistent patients did (approximately 3,000).

The CDR3 extends over 15 amino acids. Germline CDR1 SGHTA, CDR2 FQGTGA. V shed 4 bases and J shed 1 base, with 14 bases lying between them. In addition, the sample was reused for a study of T cells in Graves' hyperthyroidism and ophthalmopathy. That paper adds: During a first-round RT-PCR of the TCR CDR3, the HTBI primer set was used. Blood also carried most thyroid clonotypes expanded above 0.001.

This receptor was identified in a woman aged 35-65 years with Graves disease. The chain uses TRBV7-3 and TRBJ2-7; D is undetermined. The sample consisted of peripheral blood mononuclear cells (PBMCs), taken at new diagnosis, from a patient treated with antithyroid drugs. The chain's CDR3 is CASSSSRVSSYEQYF. The CDR3 DNA follows: TGTGCCAGCAGCTCCAGCCGGGTCTCATCCTACGAGCAGTACTTC.